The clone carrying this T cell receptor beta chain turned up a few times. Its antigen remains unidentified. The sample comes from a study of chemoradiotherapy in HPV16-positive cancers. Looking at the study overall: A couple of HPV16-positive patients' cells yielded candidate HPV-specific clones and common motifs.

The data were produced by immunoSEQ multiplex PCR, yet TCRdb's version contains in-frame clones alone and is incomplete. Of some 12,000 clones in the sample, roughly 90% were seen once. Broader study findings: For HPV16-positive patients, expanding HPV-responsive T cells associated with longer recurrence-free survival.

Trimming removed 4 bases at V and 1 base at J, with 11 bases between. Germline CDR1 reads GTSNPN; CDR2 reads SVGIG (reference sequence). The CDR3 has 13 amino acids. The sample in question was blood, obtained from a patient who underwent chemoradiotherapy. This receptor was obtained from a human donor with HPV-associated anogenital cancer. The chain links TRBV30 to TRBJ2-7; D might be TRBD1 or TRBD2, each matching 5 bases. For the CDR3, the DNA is TGTGCCTGGAATGAGGGGCGATCCTACGAGCAGTACTTC. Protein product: CAWNEGRSYEQYF.